The next 14 T cell receptor beta chains were all read from a single sample in a study of T-cell memory formation after mild COVID-19. TCRdb reprocessed the 5' RACE reads via MiXCR and lists one record per CDR3 protein. Of roughly 550,000 distinct CDR3 sequences in the sample, over 20% are singletons; the top ten hold approximately 13%. Sequenced material: PBMCs or a T cell subset sorted from them (not recorded which). The receptors come from an adult woman who had mild COVID-19 (a few samples of this study predate the infection). Cell type and time point are not known.

This chain links TRBV6-2 or TRBV6-3 with TRBJ2-2; no firm D call. Trimming removed 8 bases at V and 10 bases at J, with 8 bases between. The CDR3 is 10 amino acids. Per germline, CDR1 MNHEY and CDR2 SVGEGT. The CDR3 loop is CASGLLELFF. The CDR3 DNA reads as TGTGCCAGCGGCCTTTTGGAGCTGTTTTTT.

In its sample, this clonotype was seen a few times. The V call is TRBV7-8, the J call TRBJ1-1; no firm D call. The CDR3 sequence is 16 residues long. CDR1 is SGHVS, CDR2 FQNEAQ, per germline. V was clipped by 2 bases and J by 1 base, with 14 bases between them. The DNA for the CDR3 is TGTGCCAGCAGCTTAATGGGTCGAAAGAGGAACACTGAAGCTTTCTTT. It yields the protein CASSLMGRKRNTEAFF. Filled out from reference TRBV7-8 and TRBJ1-1, the complete variable domain reads GAGVSQSPRYKVAKRGQDVALRCDPISGHVSLFWYQQALGQGPEFLTYFQNEAQLDKSGLPSDRFFAERPEGSVSTLKIQRTQQEDSAVYLCASSLMGRKRNTEAFFGQGTRLTVV.

The rearrangement uses TRBV6-2 or TRBV6-3 and TRBJ2-4, with D possibly being TRBD1 (5 bases). The CDR3 length is 17 residues. V lost 8 bases and J lost 7, with 27 bases in between. The germline CDR1 and CDR2 sequences are MNHEY and SVGEGT. CDR3 protein: CASASRGVFRVENIQYF. DNA of the CDR3: TGTGCCAGCGCGTCTAGAGGAGTATTCAGGGTGGAGAACATTCAGTACTTC.

As for this clonotype: The CDR3 does not end in the conserved phenylalanine or tryptophan, so this is likely a read error. The chain carries TRBV5-1 and TRBJ2-1; 8 bases agree with TRBD1. This CDR3 has 14 residues. The germline gives CDR1 SGHRS, CDR2 YFSETQ. Trimming removed 6 bases from V and 3 bases from J; junction bases left unmatched: 5. CDR3: CASTPGQVYNEQFL. CDR3 DNA: TGCGCCAGCACACCGGGACAGGTCTACAATGAGCAGTTCTTA.

This clonotype has just a few counts. The chain joins TRBV24-1 to TRBJ1-3, with unresolved D. With 4 bases removed from V and 2 bases from J, the gap between germline ends came to 11 bases. The CDR3 is 15 amino acids. The germline CDR1 and CDR2 sequences are KGHDR and SFDVKD. The CDR3 sequence is CATSDAEETGNTIYF. In DNA form, the CDR3 reads TGTGCCACCAGTGACGCAGAGGAGACTGGAAACACCATATATTTT.

In this sample, this clonotype turned up many times. The chain links TRBV20-1 to TRBJ2-3, with 9 bases matching TRBD2. In germline, CDR1 is DFQATT, CDR2 SNEGSKA (reference sequence). The CDR3 is 15 residues long. With V trimmed by 2 bases and J by 5 bases, 8 bases remained unmatched. CDR3: CSARSIAGVGDTQYF. For the CDR3, the DNA is TGCAGTGCTAGATCTATAGCGGGAGTGGGAGATACGCAGTATTTT.

A few counts support this clonotype. The rearrangement joins TRBV14 to TRBJ2-7; no clear D. Germline loops: CDR1 SGHDN, CDR2 FVKESK. The V gene lost 3 bases and the J gene lost 5 bases, with 14 bases spanning the gap. The CDR3 runs 14 residues. In DNA, the CDR3 is TGTGCCAGCAGCCACAATACTGCCCGCGACGAGCAGTACTTC. As protein: CASSHNTARDEQYF.

The J gene is TRBJ1-5, the V gene TRBV19; tentatively, D is TRBD1 (6 bases). V lost 3 bases to trimming and J lost 3 bases, with 15 bases between them. The CDR3 extends over 16 amino acids. Looked up from germline, CDR1 is LNHDA and CDR2 is SQIVND (reference sequence). This CDR3 is CASSIKGESTNQPQHF. As DNA, the CDR3 is TGTGCCAGTAGTATTAAGGGGGAGTCGACCAATCAGCCCCAGCATTTT.

Concerning this clonotype itself: This clone may be a read error of a much larger clone one base away. The chain couples TRBV7-3 to TRBJ1-1; TRBD1 aligns across 7 bases. In germline, CDR1 is SGHTA, CDR2 FQGTGA. Trimming cost V 5 bases and J 3 bases; bases outside gene matches: 3. The CDR3 has 13 residues. CDR3 protein: CASSPGQHTEAFF. The CDR3 nucleotides read TGTGCCAGCAGCCCGGGACAGCACACTGAAGCTTTCTTT.

J is TRBJ1-1 and V is TRBV5-1; 11 nucleotides line up with TRBD1. CDR1 is SGHRS, CDR2 YFSETQ, per germline. CDR3 length equals 16 residues. V trimming: 4 bases; J trimming: 0 bases; junction bases outside the gene matches: 5. For the CDR3, the DNA is TGCGCCAGCAGCGTGCCGGGACAGGGGGTGAACACTGAAGCTTTCTTT. Protein: CASSVPGQGVNTEAFF.

The chain is built from TRBV12-3 or TRBV12-4 and TRBJ1-6; D is perhaps TRBD1 (5 bases). Trimming stripped 1 base from V and 7 bases from J, with 14 bases between. This CDR3 is 16 amino acids long. The CDR3: CASSLDLGVANSPLHF. The CDR3 DNA sequence: TGTGCCAGCAGTTTAGACCTGGGGGTGGCGAATTCACCCCTCCACTTT.

This clonotype occurred a few times. The CDR3, as DNA: TGTGCCAGCACCCTACTAGCGGGGGGTACCAATGAGCAGTTCTTC. The encoded protein is CASTLLAGGTNEQFF. V and J are TRBV6-5 and TRBJ2-1, with 12 bases fitting TRBD2. After removal of 7 bases from V and 6 bases from J, the junction contained 7 bases not matched to a gene. The CDR3 consists of 15 residues. CDR1 and CDR2 (germline): MNHEY, SVGAGI.

The sample holds a few counts of this clonotype. The chain combines TRBV20-1 with TRBJ1-5; D not certain. From germline, CDR1 is DFQATT and CDR2 SNEGSKA (reference sequence). The V end was cut by 0 bases, the J end by 8 bases, with 11 bases between. The CDR3 runs to 13 residues. CDR3 amino acids: CSARDHLSKPQHF. The DNA of the CDR3 is TGCAGTGCTAGAGATCATTTGTCGAAGCCCCAGCATTTT.

The J gene is TRBJ2-3, the V gene TRBV5-4, with 15 nucleotides matching TRBD2. The J segment lost 4 bases and the V segment lost 4 bases, leaving 7 bases of the junction unmatched. CDR1 is SGHNT, CDR2 YYREEE, per germline (reference sequence). The CDR3 runs 17 residues. The CDR3 spells CASSRVGTSGGPDTQYF. CDR3 nucleotides: TGTGCCAGCAGCCGTGTCGGGACTAGCGGGGGGCCAGATACGCAGTATTTT.